One and the same sample provided the 9 T cell receptor beta chains below, sequenced in a study of blood T cell repertoires in COVID-19. TCRdb's table, derived via immunoSEQ multiplex PCR, lists solely in-frame clones and lacks some. The sample holds under 200,000 clones, 70% to 85% seen once. Material for sequencing was peripheral blood. All receptors come from a woman aged 25 to 45 with acute or convalescent COVID-19.

The rearrangement uses TRBV7-2 and TRBJ2-7; D is possibly TRBD2 (6 bases). CDR1 and CDR2 (germline): SGHTA, FQGNSA. The ends were cut back, 6 bases at V and 2 bases at J, with 11 bases in the middle. CDR3 length: 13 residues. The CDR3 protein is CASRELATYEQYF. CDR3 in DNA: TGTGCCAGCAGGGAACTAGCCACCTACGAGCAGTACTTC.

Concerning this clone itself: This sample also contains other DNA sequences that code for the same CDR3. V is TRBV7-9 and J is TRBJ2-7, with 7 bases matching TRBD1. The CDR3 length is 13 residues. CDR1 SEHNR and CDR2 FQNEAQ come from the germline V gene (reference sequence). The V segment lost 5 bases and the J segment 2 bases; nucleotides outside the gene matches: 3. CDR3 sequence: CASSLTGAYEQYF. The CDR3 DNA follows: TGTGCCAGCAGCCTCACAGGGGCCTACGAGCAGTACTTC.

The chain combines TRBV19 with TRBJ1-2; 10 nucleotides match TRBD1. The CDR3 spans 13 residues. In germline, CDR1 is LNHDA, CDR2 SQIVND (reference sequence). The V segment lost 10 bases and the J segment 2 bases; nucleotides outside the gene matches: 4. The CDR3 loop is CATTGQGNYGYTF. The CDR3 DNA is TGTGCCACCACGGGACAGGGGAACTATGGCTACACCTTC.

The chain is built from TRBV10-3 and TRBJ1-1, with a weak D call TRBD1 (6 bases). The germline V and J ends were trimmed by 11 bases and 4 bases, with 11 bases remaining between them. CDR3 length: 11 amino acids. From germline, CDR1 is ENHRY and CDR2 SYGVKD. This chain's CDR3 is CAGGWGTEAFF. Written as DNA, the CDR3 is TGTGCCGGGGGCTGGGGCACTGAAGCTTTCTTT.

The V call is TRBV27, the J call TRBJ1-4; D perhaps matches TRBD1 (6 bases). V lost 6 bases, J lost 6 bases, and 14 bases lay in between. The length of the CDR3 is 14 residues. Germline V gene data show CDR1 as MNHEY and CDR2 as SMNVEV (reference sequence). CDR3 nucleotide sequence: TGTGCCAGCAGCCTTCGTGGGGGCGATGAAAAACTGTTTTTT. Translating gives CASSLRGGDEKLFF.

CDR3 protein: CASSLGQGTGELFF. The CDR3 DNA follows: TGTGCCAGCAGCCTCGGACAGGGAACCGGGGAGCTGTTTTTT. The rearrangement joins TRBV3-1 (or the pseudogene TRBV3-2) to TRBJ2-2, with 8 bases identical to TRBD1. The V segment lost 4 bases and the J segment 5 bases; nucleotides outside the gene matches: 3. The V gene's germline CDR1 is LGHDT and CDR2 YNNKEL (reference sequence). The CDR3 is 14 residues long.

The chain carries TRBV15 and TRBJ2-5; TRBD1 might be the D (5 bases). The CDR3 covers 13 residues. Germline V CDR1 and CDR2: LNHNV, YYDKDF (reference sequence). Deletions cut 0 bases from V and 4 bases from J, with 6 bases between. The CDR3 sequence: CATSRDTGETQYF. DNA for the CDR3: TGTGCCACCAGCAGAGATACAGGAGAGACCCAGTACTTC.

The CDR3 DNA is TGTGCCAGCAGCCAAGGACAGAACACTGAAGCTTTCTTT. Translation gives CASSQGQNTEAFF. The chain links TRBV3-1 (or the pseudogene TRBV3-2) to TRBJ1-1; D not certain. This CDR3 is 13 amino acids long. V lost 1 base and J 1 base, leaving 4 bases between the germline ends. Germline V lookup: CDR1 LGHDT, CDR2 YNNKEL (reference sequence).

The chain uses TRBV2 and TRBJ1-2; 8 nucleotides line up with TRBD1. In germline, CDR1 is SNHLY, CDR2 FYNNEI. J lost 3 bases, V lost 7 bases, and 10 bases had no gene match. The CDR3 runs 15 residues. This CDR3 reads CASNLGQGSYYGYTF. The CDR3 DNA follows: TGTGCCAGCAATCTCGGACAGGGAAGCTACTATGGCTACACCTTC.